A single sample gave rise to the 12 T cell receptor beta chains below, sequenced in a study of identical twins. TCRdb analysed the 5' RACE reads with MiXCR anew, one entry per CDR3 protein. The sample lists approximately 240,000 distinct CDR3 sequences; about 14% were seen once. The sequenced sample consisted of memory (CD45RO+) T cells sorted from blood. The receptors were sampled from a woman younger than 35 in good health.

This clonotype was recorded a few times. This chain uses TRBV7-9 with TRBJ2-7; tentative D call: TRBD1 (5 bases). V shed 5 bases and J shed 2 bases, with 22 bases lying between them. The CDR3 length is 17 residues. In germline, CDR1 is SEHNR, CDR2 FQNEAQ (reference sequence). CDR3 sequence reads: CASSPSLGQAFTYEQYF. The CDR3 DNA is TGTGCCAGCAGCCCATCTTTGGGGCAGGCATTCACCTACGAGCAGTACTTC.

CDR3 residues: CASSSIQDSPLHF. DNA for the CDR3: TGTGCCAGCAGTTCCATCCAGGACTCACCCCTCCACTTT. V gene TRBV6-2 or TRBV6-3 combines with J gene TRBJ1-6; D not resolved. The germline V gene encodes CDR1 MNHEY and CDR2 SVGEGT. This CDR3 spans 13 amino acids. V was clipped by 4 bases and J by 10 bases, with 11 bases between them.

This clonotype was picked up a small number of times. The germline gene is not matched at one end of the junction; a read error may be the cause. The V gene is TRBV7-7, the J gene TRBJ2-7, with D tentatively TRBD1 (6 bases). CDR1 and CDR2 from the germline V gene are SSHAT and FNYEAQ (reference sequence). The CDR3 loop spans 14 amino acids. The CDR3 DNA follows: TGTGCTAGCAGCTTAGGGGGTTCCGTCTACGAGCAGTACTTC. Its protein product is CASSLGGSVYEQYF.

This clonotype was detected only a few times. V is TRBV15 and J is TRBJ2-3; D perhaps matches TRBD1 (6 bases). The CDR3 loop spans 18 amino acids. Trimming left V 2 bases short and J 1 base short, with 19 bases between. Germline V lookup: CDR1 LNHNV, CDR2 YYDKDF (reference sequence). The CDR3 DNA sequence: TGTGCCACCAGCAGAACGCCGACCGCAGGGGTGGGCACAGATACGCAGTATTTT. It yields the protein CATSRTPTAGVGTDTQYF.

This clonotype was counted a few times. Mismatch with germline at one junction end may stem from a read error. The V call is TRBV27, the J call TRBJ1-2; maybe TRBD1 (6 bases). The germline V gene encodes CDR1 MNHEY and CDR2 SMNVEV (reference sequence). This CDR3 region has 13 residues. CDR3 sequence: CASSFSDSPSYAF. CDR3 bases: TGTGCCAGCAGTTTTTCGGACAGCCCGAGCTACGCCTTC.

V is TRBV12-3 or TRBV12-4 and J is TRBJ1-2, with D perhaps TRBD1 (5 bases). This CDR3 spans 16 amino acids. The germline V and J ends were trimmed by 6 bases and 5 bases, with 22 bases remaining between them. This chain's CDR3 is CASSSSGRGSRYGYTF. The CDR3 region has the DNA TGTGCCAGCAGCTCCTCAGGAAGGGGATCTAGGTATGGCTACACCTTC.

This clonotype was seen only a few times. The chain joins TRBV20-1 to TRBJ2-2; 11 positions match TRBD2. This CDR3 region has 16 residues. The J segment lost 1 base and the V segment lost 3 bases, leaving 4 bases of the junction unmatched. CDR1 is DFQATT, CDR2 SNEGSKA, per germline (reference sequence). In DNA form, the CDR3 reads TGCAGTGCTAGCGACGGGACTAGCGGGAACACCGGGGAGCTGTTTTTT. It codes for CSASDGTSGNTGELFF.

Only a few counts were recorded for this clonotype. The V call is TRBV12-3 or TRBV12-4, the J call TRBJ1-4, with D perhaps TRBD1 (5 bases). V was clipped by 5 bases and J by 8 bases, with 15 bases between them. The CDR3 loop spans 14 amino acids. This CDR3 reads CASSPTWGEEKLFF. The DNA for the CDR3 is TGTGCCAGCAGTCCCACGTGGGGCGAGGAAAAACTGTTTTTT.

This chain joins TRBV20-1 and TRBJ2-7; weak D call: TRBD1 (6 bases). Germline V gives CDR1 DFQATT, CDR2 SNEGSKA (reference sequence). Trimming took off 3 bases at V and 1 base at J, with 13 bases between the two ends. The CDR3 is 14 amino acids. The CDR3 protein is CSASGQSLSYEQYF. In DNA, the CDR3 is TGCAGTGCTAGCGGACAGAGCCTGTCCTACGAGCAGTACTTC.

This clonotype was found many times. The genes are TRBV2 and TRBJ2-1; 7 bases map to TRBD2. Germline-derived CDR1 and CDR2 are SNHLY and FYNNEI. The CDR3 consists of 11 residues. V dropped 11 bases and J dropped 4; count of bases not matched to a gene: 2. CDR3 in amino acids: CAGGEYNEQFF. As DNA, the CDR3 is TGTGCCGGGGGGGAGTACAATGAGCAGTTCTTC.

This clonotype showed up just a few times. The chain carries TRBV9 and TRBJ2-1, with 11 bases identical to TRBD2. The CDR3 has 15 amino acids. J was trimmed by 7 bases and V by 4 bases; bases with no gene match: 7. The V gene's germline CDR1 is SGDLS and CDR2 YYNGEE. The CDR3 sequence: CASSPWVAGGNEQFF. The DNA of the CDR3 is TGTGCCAGCAGCCCTTGGGTAGCGGGGGGGAATGAGCAGTTCTTC.

This clonotype was seen a handful of times. The J gene is TRBJ2-3, the V gene TRBV20-1; the match to TRBD2 covers 9 bases. This CDR3 contains 14 residues. CDR1 is DFQATT, CDR2 SNEGSKA, per germline (reference sequence). Trimming at V came to 2 bases and at J to 6 bases, leaving 6 bases not matched to a gene. CDR3 bases: TGCAGTGCTAGATGGCTAGCGGGACTGGATACGCAGTATTTT. It is translated as CSARWLAGLDTQYF.